These T cell receptor beta chains were read from a single sample in a study of T-cell memory formation after mild COVID-19. TCRdb independently ran MiXCR on the 5' RACE reads; one entry per CDR3 protein. The table lists 350,000 to 400,000 distinct CDR3 sequences, around 15% of them singletons. Sequencing was done on a sample of PBMCs or a T cell subset sorted from them (not recorded which). Source of these receptors: a young man who had mild COVID-19 (a few samples of this study predate the infection). Cell type and time point are not known. The CDR3 runs from the conserved cysteine through the conserved F or W. The D gene is left open where the match is weak. Only part of the rows carry a size: once, few, many, or a class if the clone is expanded.

J gene | clone size | D gene | V gene | CDR3 DNA | CDR3 protein
TRBJ1-1 | few | . | TRBV7-8 | TGTGCCAGCAGCTTAGTTCCCAGGGGAGGCACTGAAGCTTTCTTT | CASSLVPRGGTEAFF
TRBJ2-7 | . | . | TRBV7-2 | TGTGCCAGCAGCCCCCGACAGGCGTCCTACGAGCAGTACTTC | CASSPRQASYEQYF
TRBJ1-1 | . | . | TRBV18 | TGTGCCAGCTCCTCCTTTGGAGGGGGGGATTTGAACACTGAAGCTTTCTTT | CASSSFGGGDLNTEAFF
TRBJ2-1 | . | TRBD1 | TRBV20-1 | TGCAGTGCAACACAGGGGAGCTCCTACAATGAGCAGTTCTTC | CSATQGSSYNEQFF
TRBJ2-1 | few | . | TRBV7-3 | TGTGCCAGCAGCTTAATCCTGAGCTCCTACAATGAGCAGTTCTTC | CASSLILSSYNEQFF
TRBJ2-5 | . | . | TRBV20-1 | TGCAGTGCTAGAGATTTCCGCGACCCATCCCAAGAGACCCAGTACTTC | CSARDFRDPSQETQYF
TRBJ2-1 | few | . | TRBV6-2/TRBV6-3 | TGTGCCAGCGGGGGGGGCCTCGAGCAGTTCTTC | CASGGGLEQFF
TRBJ2-1 | . | . | TRBV20-1 | TGCAGCGGCGGACTATCGAGCTACAATGAGCAGTTCTTC | CSGGLSSYNEQFF
TRBJ1-6 | . | . | TRBV6-5 | TGTGCCAGCAGTTACTCCCGTCCGGGTACAGGCGACTCACCCCTCCACTTT | CASSYSRPGTGDSPLHF
TRBJ2-5 | many | TRBD2 | TRBV11-2 | TGTGCCAGCAGCTCCCGACTAGCGGACGAACAAGAGACCCAGTACTTC | CASSSRLADEQETQYF
TRBJ2-1 | . | TRBD2 | TRBV20-1 | TGCAGTGCCCGGGGTCCAGGGAGGGATGAGCAGTTCTTC | CSARGPGRDEQFF
TRBJ1-5 | few | . | TRBV7-9 | TGTGCCAGCAGCCCGGACGGAGGCTGGAATCAGCCCCAGCATTTT | CASSPDGGWNQPQHF
TRBJ2-7 | . | TRBD2 | TRBV6-5 | TGTGCCAGCAGCCGTAGTAGCGGGAGCTCCTACGAGCAGTACTTC | CASSRSSGSSYEQYF
TRBJ2-1 | few | . | TRBV29-1 | TGCAGCGTTTGCGAGTTCTCCTACAATGAGCAGTTCTTC | CSVCEFSYNEQFF
TRBJ2-2 | few | TRBD1 | TRBV12-3/TRBV12-4 | TGTGCCAGCAGTTTCGTCAGGGGGTCGACCGGGGAGCTGTTTTTT | CASSFVRGSTGELFF
TRBJ1-5 | few | . | TRBV19 | TGTGCCAGTAGTATCCCCCACTACAGACAAGCTGGCAATCAGCCCCAGCATTTT | CASSIPHYRQAGNQPQHF
TRBJ2-5 | . | . | TRBV20-1 | TGCAGTGCTAGTTCGGGCGGGCTCTACGAGACCCAGTACTTC | CSASSGGLYETQYF
TRBJ2-1 | few | . | TRBV7-9 | TGTGCCTGGGGGCCTTGGGATGAGCAGTTCTTC | CAWGPWDEQFF
TRBJ1-5 | . | . | TRBV7-8 | TGTGCCAGCGGGGCCCTCTTTAATCAGCCCCAGCATTTT | CASGALFNQPQHF
TRBJ2-4 | few | . | TRBV10-3 | TGTGCCGTGAAGAGTGCCAAAAACATTCAGTACTTC | CAVKSAKNIQYF
TRBJ2-1 | many | TRBD1 | TRBV5-6 | TGTGCCAGCAGCTTTCAGGGGGCGAATGAGCAGTTCTTC | CASSFQGANEQFF
TRBJ2-7 | . | TRBD1 | TRBV7-6 | TGTGCCAGCAGTGGGGGACAGGACCCCTACGAGCAGTACTTC | CASSGGQDPYEQYF
TRBJ2-5 | few | . | TRBV25-1 | TGTGCCAGCAGTGAAGCGTCCCTGGGGACCCAGTACTTC | CASSEASLGTQYF
TRBJ2-7 | . | TRBD1 | TRBV11-2 | TGTGCCAGCAGCGATCCACGGGACAGATCCTACGAGCAGTACTTC | CASSDPRDRSYEQYF
TRBJ2-4 | . | . | TRBV20-1 | . | CSARVGTGTDIKYF
TRBJ2-2 | . | . | TRBV4-3 | TGCGCCAGCAGCCAAGACTCGGCGGCGGGCGCTTCCGGGGAGCTGTTTTTT | CASSQDSAAGASGELFF
TRBJ1-1 | . | . | TRBV21-1 | TGTGCCAGCATTGTCGGGACAGGACAGTCCACTGAAGCTTTCTTT | CASIVGTGQSTEAFF
TRBJ2-2 | . | . | TRBV4-3 | TGCGCCAGCAGCCAAGACAGGGGCGCTGTAGTGGCCGGGGAGCTGTTTTTT | CASSQDRGAVVAGELFF
TRBJ2-6 | . | . | TRBV12-3/TRBV12-4 | TGTGCCAGCAGTAGGACCGGGACGGGGGCATCTGGGGCCAACGTCCTGACTTTC | CASSRTGTGASGANVLTF
TRBJ1-5 | . | . | TRBV28 | TGTGCCAGCAGTTTTATGGGGGCGCGGAATCAGCCCCAGCATTTT | CASSFMGARNQPQHF
TRBJ2-1 | many | . | TRBV5-1 | TGCGCCAGCAGCTTGACAGCCGCGAACAATGAGCAGTTCTTC | CASSLTAANNEQFF
TRBJ2-2 | few | . | TRBV10-1 | TGCGCCAGCCGGGACACACTCAACACCGGGGAGCTGTTTTTT | CASRDTLNTGELFF
TRBJ1-2 | few | . | TRBV4-1 | TGCGCCAGCAGCTGGTCCGGGACCGACCCTAACTATGGCTACACCTTC | CASSWSGTDPNYGYTF
TRBJ1-1 | . | . | TRBV29-1 | TGCAGCGTTTCCCGGGGGCTGTCTGAAGCTTTCTTT | CSVSRGLSEAFF
TRBJ2-2 | few | TRBD1 | TRBV4-3 | TGCGCCAGCACCAGAGTCGGACAGGGGAGATCCGGGGAGCTGTTTTTT | CASTRVGQGRSGELFF
TRBJ2-7 | . | . | TRBV20-1 | TGCAGTGCTCCGGACCGGGGGCCGACCTACGAGCAGTACTTC | CSAPDRGPTYEQYF
TRBJ2-2 | few | . | TRBV3-1 | TGTGCCAGCAGCCAAATTGCCGGGGAGCTGTTTTTT | CASSQIAGELFF
TRBJ2-7 | . | . | TRBV6-5 | TGTGCCAGCAGCCGAAGGGACGGGAGCTCCTACGAGCAGTACTTC | CASSRRDGSSYEQYF
TRBJ2-7 | few | . | TRBV5-1 | TGCGCCAGCAGCTTGGCCCTAAAAGGGAACGAGCAGTACTTC | CASSLALKGNEQYF